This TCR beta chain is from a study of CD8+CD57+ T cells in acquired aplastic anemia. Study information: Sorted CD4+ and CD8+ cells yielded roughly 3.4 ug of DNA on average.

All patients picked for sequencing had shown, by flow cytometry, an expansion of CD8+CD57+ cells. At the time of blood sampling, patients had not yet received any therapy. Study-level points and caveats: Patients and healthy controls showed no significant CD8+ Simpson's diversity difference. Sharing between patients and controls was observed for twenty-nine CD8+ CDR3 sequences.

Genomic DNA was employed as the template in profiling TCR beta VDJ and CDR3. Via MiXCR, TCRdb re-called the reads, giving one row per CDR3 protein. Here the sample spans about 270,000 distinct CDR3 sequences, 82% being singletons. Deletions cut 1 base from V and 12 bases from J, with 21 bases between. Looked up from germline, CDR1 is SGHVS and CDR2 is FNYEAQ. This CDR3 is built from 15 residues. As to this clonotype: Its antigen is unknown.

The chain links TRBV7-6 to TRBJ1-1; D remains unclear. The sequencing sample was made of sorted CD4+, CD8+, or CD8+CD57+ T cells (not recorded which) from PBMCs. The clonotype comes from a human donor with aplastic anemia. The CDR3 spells CASSLDHTANTTPFF. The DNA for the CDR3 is TGTGCCAGCAGCTTAGACCACACAGCGAACACTACACCTTTCTTT.